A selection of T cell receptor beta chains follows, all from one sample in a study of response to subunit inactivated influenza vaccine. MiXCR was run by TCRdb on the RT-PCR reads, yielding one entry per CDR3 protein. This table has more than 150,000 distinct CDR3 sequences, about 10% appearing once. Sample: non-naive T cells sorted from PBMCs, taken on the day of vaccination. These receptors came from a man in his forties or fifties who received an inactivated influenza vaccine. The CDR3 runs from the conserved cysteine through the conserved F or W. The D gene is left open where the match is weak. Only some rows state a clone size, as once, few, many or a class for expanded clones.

CDR3 protein: CSAPEVGSRTWEQYF; CDR3 DNA: TGCAGTGCTCCAGAAGTAGGGAGCCGGACCTGGGAGCAGTACTTC; V gene: TRBV20-1; D gene: .; clone size: few; J gene: TRBJ2-7
CDR3 protein: CASSYLRGRNSYGYTF; CDR3 DNA: TGTGCCAGCAGTTACTTGCGGGGACGGAATAGCTATGGCTACACCTTC; V gene: TRBV6-5; D gene: .; clone size: many; J gene: TRBJ1-2
CDR3 protein: CASSPGSTQYF; CDR3 DNA: TGTGCCAGCAGCCCCGGCTCAACGCAGTATTTT; V gene: TRBV3-1; D gene: .; clone size: .; J gene: TRBJ2-3
CDR3 protein: CASSERGPYNEQFF; CDR3 DNA: TGTGCCAGTAGTGAGAGGGGACCCTACAATGAGCAGTTCTTC; V gene: TRBV6-4; D gene: .; clone size: many; J gene: TRBJ2-1
CDR3 protein: CASSLTGLTYNEQFF; CDR3 DNA: TGCGCCAGCAGCTTAACGGGGCTAACCTACAATGAGCAGTTCTTC; V gene: TRBV5-1; D gene: .; clone size: .; J gene: TRBJ2-1
CDR3 protein: CASGPQGRTGELFF; CDR3 DNA: TGTGCCAGCGGGCCCCAGGGACGGACCGGGGAGCTGTTTTTT; V gene: TRBV3-1; D gene: .; clone size: few; J gene: TRBJ2-2
CDR3 protein: CASSQGWPGAIGDTQYF; CDR3 DNA: TGTGCCAGCAGCCAAGGTTGGCCAGGGGCGATAGGAGATACGCAGTATTTT; V gene: TRBV3-1; D gene: .; clone size: few; J gene: TRBJ2-3
CDR3 protein: CCARTLRLAGGPADTQYF; CDR3 DNA: TGCTGTGCTAGAACGCTTCGACTAGCGGGAGGGCCCGCAGATACGCAGTATTTT; V gene: TRBV20-1; D gene: TRBD2; clone size: .; J gene: TRBJ2-3
CDR3 protein: CASSLGGSGELFF; CDR3 DNA: TGTGCCAGCAGCTTAGGGGGTTCCGGGGAGCTGTTTTTT; V gene: TRBV7-2; D gene: .; clone size: many; J gene: TRBJ2-2
CDR3 protein: CASSLEGGGKYEQYF; CDR3 DNA: TGTGCCAGCAGCTTAGAGGGCGGGGGAAAGTACGAGCAGTACTTC; V gene: TRBV7-2; D gene: TRBD2; clone size: few; J gene: TRBJ2-7
CDR3 protein: CASSQEFMGGNYQETQYF; CDR3 DNA: TGTGCCAGCAGCCAAGAGTTCATGGGCGGGAACTACCAAGAGACCCAGTACTTC; V gene: TRBV4-2; D gene: .; clone size: few; J gene: TRBJ2-5
CDR3 protein: CASSPPRDPRSYEQYF; CDR3 DNA: TGTGCCAGCAGTCCCCCCCGGGATCCCCGCTCCTACGAGCAGTACTTC; V gene: TRBV28; D gene: .; clone size: .; J gene: TRBJ2-7
CDR3 protein: CASSQRENRLRGFDIQYF; CDR3 DNA: TGCGCCAGCAGCCAACGAGAGAACAGGCTGAGGGGATTTGACATTCAGTACTTC; V gene: TRBV4-1; D gene: .; clone size: many; J gene: TRBJ2-4
CDR3 protein: CASSGKQGHYGYTF; CDR3 DNA: TGTGCCAGCAGTGGAAAACAGGGTCACTATGGCTACACCTTC; V gene: TRBV2; D gene: .; clone size: many; J gene: TRBJ1-2
CDR3 protein: CASSQDVVSNQPQHF; CDR3 DNA: TGCGCCAGCAGCCAAGATGTGGTGAGCAATCAGCCCCAGCATTTT; V gene: TRBV4-3; D gene: .; clone size: few; J gene: TRBJ1-5
CDR3 protein: CAISESRGQETQYF; CDR3 DNA: TGTGCCATCAGTGAGTCGAGAGGACAAGAGACCCAGTACTTC; V gene: TRBV10-3; D gene: .; clone size: many; J gene: TRBJ2-5
CDR3 protein: CASSEFVTRERVYIQYF; CDR3 DNA: TGTGCCAGCAGTGAATTTGTAACGCGCGAGAGGGTTTACATTCAGTACTTC; V gene: TRBV25-1; D gene: .; clone size: .; J gene: TRBJ2-4
CDR3 protein: CASSYDWGQYGYTF; CDR3 DNA: TGTGCCAGCAGTTACGACTGGGGGCAATATGGCTACACCTTC; V gene: TRBV6-2/TRBV6-3; D gene: .; clone size: .; J gene: TRBJ1-2
CDR3 protein: CASSSGLAGNLAPDTQYF; CDR3 DNA: TGTGCCAGCAGTTCCGGACTAGCGGGCAACCTAGCGCCAGATACGCAGTATTTT; V gene: TRBV27; D gene: TRBD2; clone size: few; J gene: TRBJ2-3
CDR3 protein: CSVDRPINYGYTF; CDR3 DNA: TGCAGCGTTGATCGACCAATTAACTATGGCTACACCTTC; V gene: TRBV29-1; D gene: .; clone size: few; J gene: TRBJ1-2
CDR3 protein: CASSFRAWEGQEQFF; CDR3 DNA: TGTGCCAGCAGTTTCCGGGCGTGGGAGGGCCAGGAACAGTTCTTC; V gene: TRBV12-3/TRBV12-4; D gene: TRBD2; clone size: many; J gene: TRBJ2-1
CDR3 protein: CASSYAASQPQHF; CDR3 DNA: TGTGCCAGCAGTTACGCAGCTAGTCAGCCCCAGCATTTT; V gene: TRBV6-5; D gene: .; clone size: many; J gene: TRBJ1-5
CDR3 protein: CAISETVNTEAFF; CDR3 DNA: TGTGCCATCAGTGAAACAGTGAACACTGAAGCTTTCTTT; V gene: TRBV10-3; D gene: .; clone size: few; J gene: TRBJ1-1
CDR3 protein: CASSTEGREVVGDTQYF; CDR3 DNA: TGTGCCAGCAGCACAGAGGGACGGGAGGTGGTTGGAGATACGCAGTATTTT; V gene: TRBV9; D gene: TRBD2; clone size: few; J gene: TRBJ2-3
CDR3 protein: CASSLEDRGDSPLHF; CDR3 DNA: TGTGCCAGCAGCTTAGAGGACAGGGGGGATTCACCCCTCCACTTT; V gene: TRBV7-9; D gene: TRBD1; clone size: .; J gene: TRBJ1-6
CDR3 protein: CATSDLPGLGVEQFF; CDR3 DNA: TGTGCCACCAGTGATTTACCGGGCCTGGGGGTCGAGCAGTTCTTC; V gene: TRBV24-1; D gene: .; clone size: .; J gene: TRBJ2-1
CDR3 protein: CASSLVGLAGGPYNEQFF; CDR3 DNA: TGCGCCAGCAGCTTGGTTGGACTAGCGGGAGGCCCATACAATGAGCAGTTCTTC; V gene: TRBV5-1; D gene: TRBD2; clone size: many; J gene: TRBJ2-1
CDR3 protein: CASSLPAIKRDEQFF; CDR3 DNA: TGTGCCAGCAGTTTACCGGCCATCAAAAGAGATGAGCAGTTCTTC; V gene: TRBV27; D gene: .; clone size: many; J gene: TRBJ2-1
CDR3 protein: CASSQGPGLGGNTIYF; CDR3 DNA: TGTGCCAGCAGCCAAGGTCCAGGGCTTGGTGGAAACACCATATATTTT; V gene: TRBV3-1; D gene: .; clone size: .; J gene: TRBJ1-3
CDR3 protein: CATSEEGRGANVLTF; CDR3 DNA: TGTGCCACCAGTGAGGAGGGAAGAGGGGCCAACGTCCTGACTTTC; V gene: TRBV24-1; D gene: .; clone size: few; J gene: TRBJ2-6
CDR3 protein: CASSLATGSANYGYTF; CDR3 DNA: TGCGCCAGCAGCTTGGCTACAGGGTCGGCTAACTATGGCTACACCTTC; V gene: TRBV5-1; D gene: .; clone size: many; J gene: TRBJ1-2
CDR3 protein: CASRPPGAAKVFAEQYF; CDR3 DNA: TGCGCCAGCAGACCACCGGGGGCCGCTAAAGTGTTCGCCGAGCAGTACTTC; V gene: TRBV5-1; D gene: .; clone size: .; J gene: TRBJ2-7
CDR3 protein: CASSQALVAGRINAGELFF; CDR3 DNA: TGTGCCAGCAGCCAAGCATTAGTAGCAGGGAGGATAAATGCCGGGGAGCTGTTTTTT; V gene: TRBV4-2; D gene: .; clone size: many; J gene: TRBJ2-2
CDR3 protein: CASNPLGGGYTF; CDR3 DNA: TGTGCCAGCAACCCTCTTGGGGGTGGCTACACCTTC; V gene: TRBV2; D gene: .; clone size: .; J gene: TRBJ1-2
CDR3 protein: CASSRTSGNSYEQYF; CDR3 DNA: TGTGCCAGCAGTCGGACTAGCGGGAACTCCTACGAGCAGTACTTC; V gene: TRBV28; D gene: TRBD2; clone size: .; J gene: TRBJ2-7